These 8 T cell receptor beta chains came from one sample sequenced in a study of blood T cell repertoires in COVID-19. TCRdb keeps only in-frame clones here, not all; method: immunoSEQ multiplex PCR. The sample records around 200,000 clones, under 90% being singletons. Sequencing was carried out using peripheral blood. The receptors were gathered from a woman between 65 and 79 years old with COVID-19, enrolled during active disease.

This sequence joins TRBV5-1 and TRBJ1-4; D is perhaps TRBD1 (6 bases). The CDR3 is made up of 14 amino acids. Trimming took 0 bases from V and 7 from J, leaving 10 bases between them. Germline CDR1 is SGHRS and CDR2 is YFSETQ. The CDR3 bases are TGCGCCAGCAGCTTGGAACAGGGCGGTGAAAAACTGTTTTTT. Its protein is CASSLEQGGEKLFF.

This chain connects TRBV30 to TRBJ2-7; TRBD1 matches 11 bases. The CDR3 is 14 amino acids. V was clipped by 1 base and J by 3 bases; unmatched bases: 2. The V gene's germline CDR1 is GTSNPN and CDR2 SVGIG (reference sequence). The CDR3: CAWSAGTGGYEQYV. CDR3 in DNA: TGTGCCTGGAGTGCCGGGACAGGGGGCTACGAGCAGTACGTC.

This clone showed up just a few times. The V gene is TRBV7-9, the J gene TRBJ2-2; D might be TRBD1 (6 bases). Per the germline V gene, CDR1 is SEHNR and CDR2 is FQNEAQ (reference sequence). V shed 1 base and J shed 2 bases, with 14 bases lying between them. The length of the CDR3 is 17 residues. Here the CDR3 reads CASSLVGAGRNTGELFF. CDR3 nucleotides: TGTGCCAGCAGCTTAGTGGGGGCAGGACGAAACACCGGGGAGCTGTTTTTT.

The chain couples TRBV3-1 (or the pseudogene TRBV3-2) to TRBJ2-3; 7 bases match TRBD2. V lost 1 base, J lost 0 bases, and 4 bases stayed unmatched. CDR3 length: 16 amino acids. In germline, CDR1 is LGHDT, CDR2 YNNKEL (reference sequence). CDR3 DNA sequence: TGTGCCAGCAGCCAAGCCGGGGGGACTAGCACAGATACGCAGTATTTT. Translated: CASSQAGGTSTDTQYF.

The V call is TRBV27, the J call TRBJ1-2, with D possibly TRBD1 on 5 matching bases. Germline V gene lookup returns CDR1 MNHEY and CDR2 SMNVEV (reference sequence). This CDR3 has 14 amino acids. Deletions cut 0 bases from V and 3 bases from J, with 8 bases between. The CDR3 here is CASSLSGVDYGYTF. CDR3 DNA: TGTGCCAGCAGTTTATCAGGGGTCGACTATGGCTACACCTTC.

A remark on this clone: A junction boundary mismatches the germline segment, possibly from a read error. The CDR3 region has the DNA TGTCCCAGGGAGCAGGGCGATCTTTATAATTCACCCCTCCACTTT. The encoded protein is CPREQGDLYNSPLHF. The genes are TRBV6-4 and TRBJ1-6; D perhaps matches TRBD1 (5 bases). This CDR3 comprises 15 residues. Per the germline V gene, CDR1 is MRHNA and CDR2 is SNTAGT.

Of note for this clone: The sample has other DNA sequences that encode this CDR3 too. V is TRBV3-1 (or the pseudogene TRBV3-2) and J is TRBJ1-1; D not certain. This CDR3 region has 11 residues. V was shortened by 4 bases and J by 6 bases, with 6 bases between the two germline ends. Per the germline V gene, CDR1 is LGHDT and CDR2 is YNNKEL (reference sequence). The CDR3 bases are TGTGCCAGCAGCCGCGGGGCTGAAGCTTTCTTT. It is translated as CASSRGAEAFF.

The DNA for the CDR3 is TGTGCCAGCAGTTATTCTCAGGTCCGGGGTCGCTATGGCTACACCTTC. Translated, it gives CASSYSQVRGRYGYTF. The chain has TRBV6-5 and TRBJ1-2; unclear D gene. The V end lost 3 bases, the J end lost 4 bases, and 18 bases lay between the germline ends. The CDR3 contains 16 residues. Germline CDR1 is MNHEY and CDR2 is SVGAGI.